These T cell receptor beta chains were read from a single sample in a study of T cells of healthy individuals. MiXCR, run by TCRdb on the 5' RACE reads, gives a single entry per CDR3 protein. This repertoire shows tens of thousands of distinct CDR3 sequences, about 17% found once; its top ten account for about 4.7%. Every receptor here comes from a human donor in good health. CDR3s include the opening cysteine and the closing phenylalanine or tryptophan. The D gene is left open where the match is weak. A row's size may be missing; if present it is once, few, many or a size class.

size | J | V | D | DNA | CDR3
few | TRBJ1-5 | TRBV28 | . | TGTGCCAGCAGTGGTAGCGATGCTACTGGGGGGATTGCGGGCAATCAGCCCCAGCATTTT | CASSGSDATGGIAGNQPQHF
. | TRBJ2-3 | TRBV30 | . | TGTGCCTGGAGGAGCGATTCAGGCGCAGATACGCAGTATTTT | CAWRSDSGADTQYF
many | TRBJ2-1 | TRBV2 | . | TGTGCCAGCAGCAACGGAATGATGAGCTCCTACAATGAGCAGTTCTTC | CASSNGMMSSYNEQFF
few | TRBJ2-4 | TRBV11-2 | . | TGTGCCAGCAGCCAGCCGACAGGCGGCAAAAACATTCAGTACTTC | CASSQPTGGKNIQYF
. | TRBJ2-5 | TRBV7-2 | . | TGTGCCAGCAGCTCCTCTCCCGGGGTTGTTCAGACCCAGTACTTC | CASSSSPGVVQTQYF
. | TRBJ2-7 | TRBV7-9 | TRBD1 | TGTGCCAGCAGTTCCGGGACAGGGAATGAGCAGTACTTC | CASSSGTGNEQYF
. | TRBJ2-3 | TRBV9 | . | TGTGCCAGCAGCGAGCGGGATACGCAGTATTTT | CASSERDTQYF
many | TRBJ1-2 | TRBV3-1 | TRBD1 | TGTGCCAGCAGCCAAGAGGACAGGAAAATCTATGGCTACACCTTC | CASSQEDRKIYGYTF
many | TRBJ1-6 | TRBV4-1 | . | TGCGCCAGCAGCCAAGGACTGAACTATAATTCACCCCTCCACTTT | CASSQGLNYNSPLHF
. | TRBJ1-2 | TRBV3-1 | . | TGTGCCAGCAGCCAAGCTGGGGGGCTTGGCTACACCTTC | CASSQAGGLGYTF
many | TRBJ1-1 | TRBV27 | . | TGTGCCAGCAGTTTGGCGGGGTCGGACACTGAAGCTTTCTTT | CASSLAGSDTEAFF
few | TRBJ2-1 | TRBV11-1 | TRBD2 | TGTGCCAGCAGCTTAGTAGCGGGGGGGCCGAATGAGCAGTTCTTC | CASSLVAGGPNEQFF
many | TRBJ2-6 | TRBV3-1 | . | TGTGCCAGCAGCCGCGCCTTCTCTGGGGCCAACGTCCTGACTTTC | CASSRAFSGANVLTF
many | TRBJ2-1 | TRBV7-2 | TRBD2 | TGTGCCAGCAGCTTAGGACTAGCGGGATACAATGAGCAGTTCTTC | CASSLGLAGYNEQFF
many | TRBJ1-5 | TRBV19 | . | TGTGCCAGTAGTATACAGCCTGGGAGCAATCAGCCCCAGCATTTT | CASSIQPGSNQPQHF
few | TRBJ2-2 | TRBV6-6 | . | TGTGCCAGCAGTTACGAGAACACCGGGGAGCTGTTTTTT | CASSYENTGELFF
. | TRBJ2-1 | TRBV28 | . | TGTGCCAGCATAGTTCGGTACGGCGACGGTGAGCAGTTCTTC | CASIVRYGDGEQFF
few | TRBJ2-1 | TRBV20-1 | TRBD1 | TGCAGTGCTAGACACGACAGGGACCATGAGCAGTTCTTC | CSARHDRDHEQFF
few | TRBJ1-3 | TRBV2 | . | TGTGCCAGCACTGCGACGTTCTCTGGAAACACCATATATTTT | CASTATFSGNTIYF
once | TRBJ1-4 | TRBV6-5 | TRBD1 | TGTGCCAGCAGACCCCCGGGACAGGGAGGTGAAAAACTGTTTTTT | CASRPPGQGGEKLFF
few | TRBJ2-7 | TRBV5-1 | . | TGCGCCAGCAGCTTGGGTTTAGCGGCGTCCTACGAGCAGTACTTC | CASSLGLAASYEQYF
. | TRBJ1-5 | TRBV20-1 | . | TGCAGTGCTACCCAGGGAGGGCGAAATCAGCCCCAGCATTTT | CSATQGGRNQPQHF
many | TRBJ2-1 | TRBV4-2 | . | TGTGCCAGCAGCCAAGATTCGAGGGGGCAGTTCTTC | CASSQDSRGQFF
few | TRBJ1-1 | TRBV4-1 | . | TGCGCCAGCAGCCCTCTCGGCGACAGGCGGAATGAAGCTTTCTTT | CASSPLGDRRNEAFF
. | TRBJ1-6 | TRBV3-1 | . | TGTGCCAGCAGCCGTAGCAGGGTGGGTAATTCACCCCTCCACTTT | CASSRSRVGNSPLHF
many | TRBJ2-7 | TRBV4-1 | . | TGCGCCAGCAGCCAGATAGTCTCCTACGAGCAGTACTTC | CASSQIVSYEQYF
. | TRBJ2-7 | TRBV7-3 | . | TGTGCCAGCAGCTTCCGGGACATCTCCTACGAGCAGTACTTC | CASSFRDISYEQYF
. | TRBJ2-5 | TRBV12-3/TRBV12-4 | TRBD1 | TGTGCCAGCAGTCCAGGGACAGAGCAAGAGACCCAGTACTTC | CASSPGTEQETQYF
. | TRBJ2-3 | TRBV14 | . | TGTGCCAGCAGCCAAGATGATAGGCTGGTACTCGCGGATACGCAGTATTTT | CASSQDDRLVLADTQYF
few | TRBJ1-2 | TRBV7-9 | . | TGTGCCAGCAGCTTCGGTGGCGGCTACACCTTC | CASSFGGGYTF